Below, 4 T cell receptor beta chains from the same sample are listed, as sequenced in a study of CD8 T cells in Susac syndrome. Roughly 0.5 to 1 ug RNA was reverse transcribed with random hexamers. Each CDR3 protein gets one entry after TCRdb re-called the immunoSEQ multiplex PCR reads with MiXCR. The repertoire holds some 130,000 distinct CDR3 sequences, with more than 85% as singletons. The specimen sequenced was CD8+ T cells from PBMCs. These receptor sequences come from a human donor with Susac syndrome.

V is TRBV30 and J is TRBJ2-5, with TRBD2 matching 7 bases. Germline CDR1 and CDR2: GTSNPN and SVGIG (reference sequence). V gave up 3 bases and J gave up 0 bases; unmatched junction bases: 7. The CDR3 is 15 residues long. For the CDR3, the DNA is TGTGCCTGGAGGGGGGAGGGGCAGTACCAAGAGACCCAGTACTTC. Translation: CAWRGEGQYQETQYF.

The CDR3 DNA reads TGTGCCAGCATCCGAAGTTTGAGTGTTCTTTGGCCGGGGGGCACAGATACGCAGTATTTT. Residues: CASIRSLSVLWPGGTDTQYF. The genes are TRBV28 and TRBJ2-3; possible D gene TRBD2, 6 bases. CDR3 length: 20 residues. The ends were cut back, 7 bases at V and 1 base at J, with 30 bases in the middle. Germline CDR1 reads MDHEN; CDR2 reads SYDVKM.

In this sample, this clonotype is medium-sized (0.01 to 0.1%). This rearrangement joins TRBV12-3 or TRBV12-4 to TRBJ2-5; no firm D call. Deletions cut 3 bases from V and 4 bases from J, with 3 bases between. The CDR3 runs 11 residues. The CDR3 spells CASSFGETQYF. In DNA form, the CDR3 reads TGTGCCAGCAGTTTTGGAGAGACCCAGTACTTC.

This chain links TRBV27 with TRBJ2-1, with 9 bases matching TRBD2. CDR3 length: 15 amino acids. Germline V CDR1 and CDR2: MNHEY, SMNVEV (reference sequence). The J segment lost 1 base and the V segment lost 7 bases, leaving 5 bases of the junction unmatched. CDR3 nucleotides: TGTGCCAGCATGAGGCTAGCGGGATCCTACAATGAGCAGTTCTTC. Translation gives CASMRLAGSYNEQFF.